The present T cell receptor (beta chain) was sequenced within a study of PD-1 blockade in classical Hodgkin lymphoma. Study-level points and caveats: Baseline TCR diversity was reportedly lower in newly diagnosed patients than healthy donors. Patients starting nivolumab under 1 year after ASCT were excluded.

This clone is a singleton in its sample. Its antigen is currently unknown. There are 12 residues in the CDR3. Trimming pared 5 bases from V and 15 bases from J, leaving 17 bases between. Germline values: CDR1 MNHNY, CDR2 SVGAGI (reference sequence). All the patients suffered relapse after autologous stem cell transplantation, and brentuximab vedotin exposure differed. Patients' outcomes at their best amounted to complete response, partial response or progressive disease. Method: immunoSEQ multiplex PCR; TCRdb's copy keeps in-frame clones and lacks some. The top ten hold 2.5% to 3.5% of the sample, which has over 80,000 clones, roughly 92% seen once.

The V and J genes are TRBV6-6 and TRBJ2-1, with D possibly TRBD2 on 6 matching bases. The receptor was isolated from a human donor with classical Hodgkin lymphoma. The sample in question was peripheral blood mononuclear cells (PBMCs), obtained at baseline. The CDR3 loop reads CASSPTGETWFF. Here the CDR3 DNA reads TGTGCCAGCAGTCCGACGGGGGAGACGTGGTTCTTC.